The 3 T cell receptor beta chains given below trace back to one sample, sequenced in a study of blood T cell repertoires in COVID-19. Using immunoSEQ multiplex PCR, the repertoire was profiled, and TCRdb retains in-frame clones only, with some absent. The table records about 290,000 clones, about 90% of them present only once. The sequenced sample was peripheral blood. The receptors here all came from a woman aged 25-40 years with COVID-19, enrolled during active disease.

This clone came up once. The CDR3 region is CASNWSTGREKLFF. DNA for the CDR3: TGTGCCAGCAATTGGAGTACAGGGAGAGAAAAACTGTTTTTT. V gene TRBV6-5 combines with J gene TRBJ1-4; possibly TRBD1 for D (6 bases). Between the trimmed V and J ends, which lost 7 bases and 8 bases, there was a span of 17 bases. The CDR3 contains 14 residues. The germline CDR1 and CDR2 sequences are MNHEY and SVGAGI.

In this sample, this clone turned up a few times. The chain couples TRBV6-4 to TRBJ1-4; unclear D gene. CDR3 length: 15 residues. Germline-derived CDR1 and CDR2 are MRHNA and SNTAGT. V lost 0 bases to trimming and J lost 8 bases, with 13 bases between them. The CDR3 sequence: CASSDSRRVCEKLFF. CDR3 DNA: TGTGCCAGCAGTGACTCGAGGAGGGTTTGCGAAAAACTGTTTTTT.

The chain carries TRBV24-1 and TRBJ1-5; weak D call: TRBD1 (5 bases). The CDR3 contains 16 residues. V dropped 1 base and J dropped 5 bases, with 14 bases sitting between them. Germline CDR1 reads KGHDR; CDR2 reads SFDVKD. Here the CDR3 reads CATSDFSGAGDQPQHF. As DNA, the CDR3 is TGTGCCACCAGTGATTTTAGTGGGGCAGGAGATCAGCCCCAGCATTTT.